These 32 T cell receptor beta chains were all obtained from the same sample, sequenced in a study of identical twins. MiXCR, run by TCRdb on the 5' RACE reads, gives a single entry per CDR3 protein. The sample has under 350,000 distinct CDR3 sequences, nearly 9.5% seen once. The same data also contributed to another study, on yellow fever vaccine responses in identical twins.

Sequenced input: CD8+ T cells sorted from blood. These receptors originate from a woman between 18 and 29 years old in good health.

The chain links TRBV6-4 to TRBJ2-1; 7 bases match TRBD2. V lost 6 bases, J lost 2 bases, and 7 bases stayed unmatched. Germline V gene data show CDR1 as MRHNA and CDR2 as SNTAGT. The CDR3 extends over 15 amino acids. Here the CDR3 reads CASSDESGTYNEQFF. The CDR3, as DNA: TGTGCCAGCAGCGATGAAAGCGGGACCTACAATGAGCAGTTCTTC.

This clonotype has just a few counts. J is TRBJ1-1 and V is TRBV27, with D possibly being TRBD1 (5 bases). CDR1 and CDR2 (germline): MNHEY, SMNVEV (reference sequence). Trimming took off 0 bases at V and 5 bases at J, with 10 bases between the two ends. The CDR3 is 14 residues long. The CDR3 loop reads CASSLSRAGTEAFF. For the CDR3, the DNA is TGTGCCAGCAGTTTATCCAGGGCTGGGACTGAAGCTTTCTTT.

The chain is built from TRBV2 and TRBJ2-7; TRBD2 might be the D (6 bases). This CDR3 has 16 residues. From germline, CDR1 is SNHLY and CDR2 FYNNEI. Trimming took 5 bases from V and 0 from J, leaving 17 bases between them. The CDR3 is CASSSAGGSSSYEQYF. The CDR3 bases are TGTGCCAGCAGTTCTGCCGGGGGTTCCAGCTCCTACGAGCAGTACTTC.

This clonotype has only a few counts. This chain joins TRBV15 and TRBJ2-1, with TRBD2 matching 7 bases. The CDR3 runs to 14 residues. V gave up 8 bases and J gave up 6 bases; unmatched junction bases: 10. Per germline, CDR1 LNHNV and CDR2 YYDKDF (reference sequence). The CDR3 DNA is TGTGCCACCCGTACTCCTACGGGGGGCAATGAGCAGTTCTTC. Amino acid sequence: CATRTPTGGNEQFF.

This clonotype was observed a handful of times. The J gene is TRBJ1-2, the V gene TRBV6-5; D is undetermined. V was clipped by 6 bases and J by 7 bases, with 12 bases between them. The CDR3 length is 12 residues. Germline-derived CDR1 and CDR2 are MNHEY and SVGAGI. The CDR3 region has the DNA TGTGCCAGCAGGGTTCCAGGATCTGGCTACACCTTC. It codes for CASRVPGSGYTF.

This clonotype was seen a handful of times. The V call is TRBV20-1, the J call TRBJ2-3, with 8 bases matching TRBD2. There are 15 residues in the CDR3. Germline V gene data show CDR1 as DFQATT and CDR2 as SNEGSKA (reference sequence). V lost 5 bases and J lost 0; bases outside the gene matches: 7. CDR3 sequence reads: CSAPTSGTSTDTQYF. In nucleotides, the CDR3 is TGCAGTGCTCCTACTAGCGGAACTAGCACAGATACGCAGTATTTT.

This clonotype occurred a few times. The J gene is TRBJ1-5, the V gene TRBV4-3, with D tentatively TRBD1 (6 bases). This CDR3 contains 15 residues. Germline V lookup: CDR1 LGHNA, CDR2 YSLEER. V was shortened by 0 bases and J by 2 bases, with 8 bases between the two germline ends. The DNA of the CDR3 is TGCGCCAGCAGCCAAGATTCAGGGGGCAATCAGCCCCAGCATTTT. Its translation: CASSQDSGGNQPQHF.

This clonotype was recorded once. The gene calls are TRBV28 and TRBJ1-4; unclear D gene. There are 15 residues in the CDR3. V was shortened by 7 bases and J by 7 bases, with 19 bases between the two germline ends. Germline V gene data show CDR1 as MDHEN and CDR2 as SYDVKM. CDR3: CASKPGFLLGEKLFF. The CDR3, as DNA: TGTGCCAGCAAGCCAGGTTTTCTTCTGGGTGAAAAACTGTTTTTT.

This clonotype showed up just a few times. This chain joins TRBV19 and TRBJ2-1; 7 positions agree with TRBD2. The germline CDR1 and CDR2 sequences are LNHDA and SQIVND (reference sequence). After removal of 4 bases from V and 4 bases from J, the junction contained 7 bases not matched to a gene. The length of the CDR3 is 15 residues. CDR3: CASSSGLVGYNEQFF. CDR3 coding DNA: TGTGCCAGTAGTAGCGGACTAGTGGGATACAATGAGCAGTTCTTC.

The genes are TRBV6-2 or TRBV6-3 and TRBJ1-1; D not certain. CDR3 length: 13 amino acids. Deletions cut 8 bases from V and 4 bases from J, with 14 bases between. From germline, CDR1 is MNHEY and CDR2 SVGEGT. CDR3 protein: CASGGFGSTEAFF. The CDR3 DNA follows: TGTGCCAGCGGAGGATTTGGGAGCACTGAAGCTTTCTTT.

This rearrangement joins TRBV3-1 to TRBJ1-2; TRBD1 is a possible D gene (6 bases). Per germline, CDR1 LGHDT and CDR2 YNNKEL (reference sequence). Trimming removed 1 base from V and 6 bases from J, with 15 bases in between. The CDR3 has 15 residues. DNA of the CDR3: TGTGCCAGCAGCCAAGTGGGGGGGCAGATGGATGGCTACACCTTC. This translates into CASSQVGGQMDGYTF.

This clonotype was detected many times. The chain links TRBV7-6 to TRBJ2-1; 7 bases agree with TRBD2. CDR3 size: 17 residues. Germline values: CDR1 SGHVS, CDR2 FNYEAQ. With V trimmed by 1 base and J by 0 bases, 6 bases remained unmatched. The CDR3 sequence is CASSLVRRELSYNEQFF. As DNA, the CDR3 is TGTGCCAGCAGCTTAGTTAGGCGGGAGCTCTCCTACAATGAGCAGTTCTTC.

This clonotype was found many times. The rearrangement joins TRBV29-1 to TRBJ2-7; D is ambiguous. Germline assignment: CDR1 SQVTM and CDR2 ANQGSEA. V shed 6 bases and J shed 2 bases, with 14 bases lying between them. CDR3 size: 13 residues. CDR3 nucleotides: TGCAGCGTCCGACGGTACAGCACCTACGAGCAGTACTTC. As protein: CSVRRYSTYEQYF.

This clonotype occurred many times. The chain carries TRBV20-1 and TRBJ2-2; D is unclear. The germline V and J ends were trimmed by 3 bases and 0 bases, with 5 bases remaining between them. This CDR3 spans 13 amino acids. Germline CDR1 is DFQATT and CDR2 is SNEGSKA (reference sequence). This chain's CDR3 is CSASGSNTGELFF. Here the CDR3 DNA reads TGCAGTGCTAGTGGGTCGAACACCGGGGAGCTGTTTTTT.

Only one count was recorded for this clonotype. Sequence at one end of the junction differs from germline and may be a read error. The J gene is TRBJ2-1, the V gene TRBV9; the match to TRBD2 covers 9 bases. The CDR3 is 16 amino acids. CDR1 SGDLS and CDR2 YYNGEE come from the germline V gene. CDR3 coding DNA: TGTGCCAGCAGCGTACGAGCGGGAGGTATCTACAATGTGCAGTTCTTC. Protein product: CASSVRAGGIYNVQFF. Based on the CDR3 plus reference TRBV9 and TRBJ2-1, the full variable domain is DSGVTQTPKHLITATGQRVTLRCSPRSGDLSVYWYQQSLDQGLQFLIQYYNGEERAKGNILERFSAQQFPDLHSELNLSSLELGDSALYFCASSVRAGGIYNVQFFGPGTRLTVL.

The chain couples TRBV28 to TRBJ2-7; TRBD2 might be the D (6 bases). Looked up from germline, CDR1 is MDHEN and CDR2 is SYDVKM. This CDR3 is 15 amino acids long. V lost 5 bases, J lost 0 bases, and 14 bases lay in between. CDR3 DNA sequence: TGTGCCAGCAGTCCATGGAGGGATGGCTCCTACGAGCAGTACTTC. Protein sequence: CASSPWRDGSYEQYF.

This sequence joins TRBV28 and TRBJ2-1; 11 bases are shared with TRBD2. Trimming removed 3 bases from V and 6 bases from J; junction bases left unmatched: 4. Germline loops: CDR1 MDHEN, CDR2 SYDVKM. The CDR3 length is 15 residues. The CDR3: CASSFFGLAGNEQFF. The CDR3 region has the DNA TGTGCCAGCAGTTTTTTTGGACTAGCGGGCAATGAGCAGTTCTTC.

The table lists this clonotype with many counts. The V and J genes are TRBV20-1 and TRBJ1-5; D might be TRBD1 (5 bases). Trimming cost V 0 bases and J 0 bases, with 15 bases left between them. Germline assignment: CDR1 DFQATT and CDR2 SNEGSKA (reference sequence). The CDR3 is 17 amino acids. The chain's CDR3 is CSARDSGQGYSNQPQHF. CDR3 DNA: TGCAGTGCTAGAGATTCAGGGCAGGGTTATAGCAATCAGCCCCAGCATTTT.

CDR3 nucleotide sequence: TGTGCCATCGGAAGACCCGGGACAGGGGCCTACAATGAGCAGTTCTTC. Translation gives CAIGRPGTGAYNEQFF. The rearrangement joins TRBV10-3 to TRBJ2-1, with TRBD1 matching 10 bases. The V gene's germline CDR1 is ENHRY and CDR2 SYGVKD. V gave up 8 bases and J gave up 2 bases; unmatched junction bases: 9. The CDR3 totals 16 residues.

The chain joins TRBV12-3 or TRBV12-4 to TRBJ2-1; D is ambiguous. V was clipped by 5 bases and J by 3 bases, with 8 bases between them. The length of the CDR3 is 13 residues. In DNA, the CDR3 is TGTGCCAGCAGTCCTCATTTCTACAATGAGCAGTTCTTC. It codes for CASSPHFYNEQFF.

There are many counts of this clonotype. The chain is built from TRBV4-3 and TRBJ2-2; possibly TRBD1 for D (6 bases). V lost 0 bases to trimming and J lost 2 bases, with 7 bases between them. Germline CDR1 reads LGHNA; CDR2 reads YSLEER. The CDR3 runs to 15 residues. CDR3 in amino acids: CASSQDGTNTGELFF. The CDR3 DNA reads TGCGCCAGCAGCCAAGACGGGACAAACACCGGGGAGCTGTTTTTT.

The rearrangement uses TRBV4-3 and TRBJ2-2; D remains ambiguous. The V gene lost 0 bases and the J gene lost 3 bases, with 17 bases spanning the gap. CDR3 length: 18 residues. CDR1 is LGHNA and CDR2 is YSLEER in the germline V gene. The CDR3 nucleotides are TGCGCCAGCAGCCAAGATAGAGCCGTAGGAAGTGACACCGGGGAGCTGTTTTTT. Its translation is CASSQDRAVGSDTGELFF.

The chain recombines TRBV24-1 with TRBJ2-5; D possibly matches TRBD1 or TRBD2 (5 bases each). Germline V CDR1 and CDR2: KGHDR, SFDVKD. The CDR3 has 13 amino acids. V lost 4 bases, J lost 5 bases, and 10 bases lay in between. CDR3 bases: TGTGCCACCAGTGAGTCGGGACCTGAGACCCAGTACTTC. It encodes CATSESGPETQYF.

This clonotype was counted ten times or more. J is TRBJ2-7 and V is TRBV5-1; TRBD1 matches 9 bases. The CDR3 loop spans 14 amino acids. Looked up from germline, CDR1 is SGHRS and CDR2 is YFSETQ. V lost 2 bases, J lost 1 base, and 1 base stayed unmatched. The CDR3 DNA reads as TGCGCCAGCAGCTTCGGGACAGGGTCCTACGAGCAGTACTTC. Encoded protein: CASSFGTGSYEQYF.

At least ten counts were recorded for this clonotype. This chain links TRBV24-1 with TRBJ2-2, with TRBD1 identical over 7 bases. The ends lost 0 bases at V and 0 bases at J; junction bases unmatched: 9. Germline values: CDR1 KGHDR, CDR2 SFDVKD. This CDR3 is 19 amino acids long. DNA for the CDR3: TGTGCCACCAGTGATTTGCAAACTCCGGGACAGACGAACACCGGGGAGCTGTTTTTT. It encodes CATSDLQTPGQTNTGELFF.

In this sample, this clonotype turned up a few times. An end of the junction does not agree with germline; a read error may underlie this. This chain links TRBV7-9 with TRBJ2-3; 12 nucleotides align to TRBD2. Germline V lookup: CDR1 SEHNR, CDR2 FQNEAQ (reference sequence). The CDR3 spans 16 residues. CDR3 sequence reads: CASSVASGGATDTQYF. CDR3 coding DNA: TGTGCCAGCAGCGTAGCTAGCGGGGGGGCGACAGATACGCAGTATTTT.

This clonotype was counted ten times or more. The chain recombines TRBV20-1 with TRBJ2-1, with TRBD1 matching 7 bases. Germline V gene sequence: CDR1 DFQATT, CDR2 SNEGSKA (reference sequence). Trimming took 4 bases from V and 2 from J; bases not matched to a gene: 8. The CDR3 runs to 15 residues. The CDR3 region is CSAILQGVAYNEQFF. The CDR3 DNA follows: TGCAGTGCTATTCTCCAGGGGGTTGCCTACAATGAGCAGTTCTTC.

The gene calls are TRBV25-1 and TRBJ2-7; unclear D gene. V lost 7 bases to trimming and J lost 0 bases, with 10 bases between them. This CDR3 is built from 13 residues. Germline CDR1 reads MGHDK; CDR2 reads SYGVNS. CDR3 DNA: TGTGCCAGCACTCAGCAGAGCTCCTACGAGCAGTACTTC. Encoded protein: CASTQQSSYEQYF.

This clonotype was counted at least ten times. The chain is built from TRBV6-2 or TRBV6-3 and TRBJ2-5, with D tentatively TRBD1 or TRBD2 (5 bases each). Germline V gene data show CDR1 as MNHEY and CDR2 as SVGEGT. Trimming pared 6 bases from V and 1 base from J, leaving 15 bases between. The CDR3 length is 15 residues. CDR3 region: CASRGTHLVQETQYF. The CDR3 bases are TGTGCCAGCAGAGGGACCCATCTGGTCCAAGAGACCCAGTACTTC.

The CDR3 sequence: CASSDRVRLAEITGELFF. CDR3 in DNA: TGTGCCAGCAGCGATCGAGTTCGACTAGCGGAAATAACCGGGGAGCTGTTTTTT. The V and J genes are TRBV11-1 and TRBJ2-2, with 9 nucleotides matching TRBD2. The CDR3 has 18 residues. V lost 5 bases, J lost 5 bases, and 15 bases stayed unmatched. Germline V gives CDR1 SGHAT, CDR2 FQDESV (reference sequence). The whole variable domain, remainder taken from reference TRBV11-1 and TRBJ2-2, is EAEVAQSPRYKITEKSQAVAFWCDPISGHATLYWYRQILGQGPELLVQFQDESVVDDSQLPKDRFSAERLKGVDSTLKIQPAELGDSAMYLCASSDRVRLAEITGELFFGEGSRLTVL.

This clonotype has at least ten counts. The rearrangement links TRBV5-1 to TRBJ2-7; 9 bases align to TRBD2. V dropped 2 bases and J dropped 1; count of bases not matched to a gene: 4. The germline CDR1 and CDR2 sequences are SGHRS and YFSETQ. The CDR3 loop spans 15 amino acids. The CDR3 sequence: CASSFSGSPSYEQYF. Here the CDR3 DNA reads TGCGCCAGCAGCTTTAGCGGGAGCCCGTCCTACGAGCAGTACTTC. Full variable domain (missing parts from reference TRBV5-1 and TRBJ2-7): KAGVTQTPRYLIKTRGQQVTLSCSPISGHRSVSWYQQTPGQGLQFLFEYFSETQRNKGNFPGRFSGRQFSNSRSEMNVSTLELGDSALYLCASSFSGSPSYEQYFGPGTRLTVT.

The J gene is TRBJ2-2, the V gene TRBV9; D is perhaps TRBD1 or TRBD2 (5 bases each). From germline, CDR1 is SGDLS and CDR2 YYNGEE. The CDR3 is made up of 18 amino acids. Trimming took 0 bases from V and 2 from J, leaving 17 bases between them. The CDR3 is CASSVDPGAQENTGELFF. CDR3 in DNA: TGTGCCAGCAGCGTAGATCCCGGGGCCCAAGAAAACACCGGGGAGCTGTTTTTT. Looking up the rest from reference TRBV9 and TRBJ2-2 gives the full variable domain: DSGVTQTPKHLITATGQRVTLRCSPRSGDLSVYWYQQSLDQGLQFLIQYYNGEERAKGNILERFSAQQFPDLHSELNLSSLELGDSALYFCASSVDPGAQENTGELFFGEGSRLTVL.